The source of this T cell receptor beta chain is a study of cytomegalovirus exposure and HLA in healthy donors (dated by TCRdb to about 2017). General notes on the study: In an earlier analysis of around 540 of the donors, 276 Gb of sequence data and 90 million to 130 million unique TCR beta sequences from about 179 million T cells were reported. The study used immunosequencing to profile the T cell repertoires of several hundred subjects and linked those repertoires to cytomegalovirus serostatus. On average, roughly 250,000 unique TCR beta nucleotide sequences were sequenced per donor among 398 genotyped donors of the cohort, with roughly a sixth of those sequences being non-productive. A separate validation cohort of 100 to 150 different subjects was used in addition to the approximately 700-subject first cohort. Approximately 310 gigabases of sequencing data and around 85 million unique TCR sequences made up an early release that covered 500 to 700 HLA-typed donors. Alongside the repertoire data, information on donor age, sex, ethnicity and CMV serostatus was compiled. Class I and class II HLA loci were covered by the typing at four-digit resolution. Among the roughly 370 genotyped donors, under 90% belonged to the genetic ancestry cluster associated with self-reported Caucasian donors. In a later genetic analysis, genome-wide SNP genotypes for about 55% of the roughly 700 donors were used, and that subset was treated as a discovery cohort. The later analysis used no new phenotypic data to find candidate immune exposures, relying instead on TCR beta sequences and their occurrence across donors. To study patterns of TCR occurrence, a later analysis re-analyzed previously published TCR beta repertoires from several hundred donors and added high-resolution HLA genotyping. The study aimed to test whether cataloging public T cell receptors could reveal signatures of past pathogen exposure. In an earlier analysis of 550 to 700 of the donors, high-throughput TCR beta sequencing was used to judge whether each TCR beta V gene segment behaved as functional or pseudogenic. Typing coverage differed by locus: A, B, C, DRB1 and DQB1 were typed in roughly 620-630 donors, DQA1 in roughly 500, DPA1 in roughly 590, and DPB1 in around 490. To predict cytomegalovirus infection status, the study brought together high-throughput TCR immunosequencing, statistical association of individual TCRs with disease status, and machine learning. All discovery cohort repertoires had been generated using a single sequencing platform. About 5 DR-DQ haplotypes were handled as single units for association and clustering, since linkage in the cohort was strong. Results the study describes overall, beyond this receptor: The sequencing pipeline was judged likely to have produced a cluster of highly shared sequence variants as a technical artifact. In both the original and validation cohorts, the classifier was reported to diagnose cytomegalovirus status with high specificity and sensitivity. In vitro tests confirmed that a few of the cytomegalovirus-associated TCR beta chains recognize cytomegalovirus antigens. At a false discovery rate of 0.05, a later analysis linked 16,951 TCR beta sequences to specific HLA alleles. Because counts were too low, some 16 rarely observed V segments, including chromosome 9 orphons, were excluded from the earlier analysis of roughly 580 of the donors. The presence/absence analyses assumed that sequencing depth was roughly uniform across donors, and that assumption may not be true. An earlier analysis of several hundred of the donors showed that most TCR beta V segments appeared in productive rearrangements either about 90% or about 30% of the time, which broadly matched IMGT annotations. In a later analysis, HLA-associated TCR beta chains were found to be more clonally expanded and to have lower generation probabilities than equally common non-associated chains. According to the authors, the approach could potentially be generalized to other disease states and immunological phenotypes. For the cohort, immune exposure information was limited to CMV serostatus. When HLA alleles, especially DR and DQ, strongly co-occurred, attributing TCR associations to individual alleles was difficult. A later analysis reported that several top co-occurrence clusters appeared linked to parvovirus B19, influenza, CMV and Epstein-Barr virus. A later genetic analysis associated a missense DCLRE1C variant with V-gene and J-gene trimming of TCR beta chains, and an independent cohort replicated the association. Compared with the approximately 670-donor mean, donors in an Asian-associated ancestry cluster had fewer N-insertions in productive TCRs, according to a later genetic analysis. Because HLA typing was unavailable for some donors at each locus, only the typed subset was used in association tests. The 87-base-pair reads could not distinguish some IMGT-functional V segments, including TRBV6-2 and TRBV6-3, so those segments were excluded. A further reported finding was that TCR beta sequences accurately predicted the HLA-A and HLA-B alleles for most subjects in the first cohort. Only TCR beta chains were sequenced in this cohort, and the absence of alpha or paired-chain data limited detectable features. A later analysis found that most CMV-associated TCR beta chains appeared HLA-restricted, with HLA associations seemingly driven largely by CMV exposure. In the study, approximately 160 TCR beta chains were listed as associated with cytomegalovirus. Most TCR sequences were seen in very few donors, while some public TCRs were found in many individuals. Correlated functional status among segregating V segments might be attributable to linkage disequilibrium, but an unknown experimental factor could not be ruled out. In a later analysis, TCR association rates were found to vary across HLA loci, with the most associated TCRs seen for DRB1 alleles and the fewest for HLA-C alleles.

Library creation used the immunoSEQ multiplex PCR assay. For the multiplex PCR, a mixture combining 60 forward primers for TCR Vbeta segments and 13 reverse primers for TCR Jbeta segments was used. The CDR3 region of rearranged TCR beta genes was amplified from genomic DNA with a multiplex PCR assay. Amplified TCR beta libraries were sequenced as 87-base-pair reads on the Illumina HiSeq System. On the authors' methods: Across the roughly 600 repertoires, a later analysis counted roughly 84 million unique TCR beta chains, some 11 million of which were shared by at least two donors. To remove PCR and sequencing errors, raw reads were error-corrected and collapsed into unique sequences using a nearest-neighbor algorithm that merged closely related sequences. V, D and J gene segments were assigned by aligning CDR3 sequences to IMGT reference sequences. Each retained sequence needed at least a six-nucleotide match to both a V gene segment and a J gene segment. A rearrangement counted as productive if the CDR3 had no stop codons and remained in frame with V and J, and every other rearrangement counted as non-productive. Following IMGT convention, CDR3 was defined as the stretch from the second conserved V-encoded cysteine up to the conserved J-encoded phenylalanine. In an earlier analysis of just under 600 of the donors, sequences lacking an unambiguous match to a single V gene segment were excluded. An earlier analysis of 587 of the donors classified V segments as functional when productive rearrangements were above 56.7% and as segregating when the standard deviation between donors was above 5%. To diagnose cytomegalovirus status from the catalog of TCR beta chain sequences, a statistical classification framework was built. In a later analysis, TCR nucleotide sequences were compared against IMGT/GENE-DB human TR gene sequences so that V and J genes could be assigned. In a later analysis, CDR3 sequences and most-parsimonious VDJ recombination scenarios were assigned using the TCRdist pipeline. In a later analysis, each TCR beta chain was defined by its CDR3 amino acid sequence together with its V-gene family, and reads lacking a unique V-gene family were excluded. A later analysis removed 450 to 600 highly shared, low-generation-probability nucleotide sequences to deal with suspected cross-contamination and a sequencing artifact. For each public chain, a later analysis derived a clonal expansion index from normalized ranks of inferred template counts within each repertoire. Generation probabilities in a later analysis came from a VDJ recombination model fitted to out-of-frame rearrangements, and those results were checked against IGoR. A later analysis scored TCR-TCR, TCR-HLA and TCR-CMV co-occurrence with hypergeometric tests, applying a repertoire-size bias correction to TCR pairs. False discovery rates were estimated in a later analysis by permuting HLA or CMV assignments 20 times. In a later analysis, co-occurring TCRs were grouped with DBSCAN, and TCRdist sequence similarity was added when clustering was performed within HLA-allele-positive subsets. Co-occurrence clustering excluded repertoires with fewer than 30,000 or more than 120,000 public chains, plus five with anomalous nucleotide sharing. What TCRdb holds here is the immuneACCESS table cut down to in-frame rearrangements. Part of the clones is not present; checked against another copy, under half of the missing clones reflect an unresolved V gene, and the others are unexplained. The V and J calls and clone size were taken over from that table, and D and trimming were inferred from the DNA. The sample's table lists a count of about 130,000 clones. Roughly 0.94% of the sample lies in the top ten.

Inclusive of the bounding cysteine and phenylalanine, the CDR3 is 15 residues long. The DNA shown is the 45-base CDR3, in frame from base 1. The CDR1 and CDR2 encoded by the germline V gene are KGHSH and LQKENI. Relative to germline, V is missing 6 bases and J is missing 6 bases, with 13 bases of the junction outside any gene match. The cohort was made up of approximately 670 healthy bone marrow donors. At the time of sampling, all cohort members were nominally healthy, though unrecorded immune exposures were likely present. The donor tested CMV seronegative and was one of the 352 seronegative cohort members. Each donor provided a peripheral blood sample, and peripheral blood mononuclear cells were used for TCR beta sequencing. The Qiagen DNeasy Blood Extraction Kit was used to extract genomic DNA from the blood cell samples. Points on this clone: Its binding antigen is unknown.

Here the chain combines TRBV18 and TRBJ2-5; TRBD1 agrees with 7 junctional bases. The receptor was isolated from a man between 18 and 29 years old in good health and CMV-seronegative. Material for sequencing was PBMCs. The DNA sequence reads TGTGCCAGCTCCCCTCTTATCGGGACAGAGAAGACCCAGTACTTC. It translates to CASSPLIGTEKTQYF.